Each of the 18 T cell receptor beta chains below was sequenced from the same sample in a study of graft-versus-host responses after intestinal transplantation (dated by TCRdb to about 2021). Library preparation employed the immunoSEQ multiplex PCR assay. As stored in TCRdb, this immuneACCESS dataset retains in-frame rearrangements with V and J assigned. A fraction of the clones does not appear; measured against another copy, unresolved V genes explain less than half of the discrepancy, and the remainder lacks a known reason. Counted in this sample were 40,000 or so clones; under 90% of them appeared once. Of the sample, around 7% falls within the top ten clones. Sequences were derived from PBMCs, sampled almost 270 days after transplant. These receptors were taken from a human patient who received an intestinal transplant, so some T cells may come from the graft donor.

The rearrangement joins TRBV5-5 to TRBJ1-2; D not resolved. The germline V gene has CDR1 SGHKS and CDR2 YYEKEE (reference sequence). The CDR3 is made up of 14 amino acids. V dropped 0 bases and J dropped 6 bases, with 12 bases sitting between them. In DNA form, the CDR3 reads TGTGCCAGCAGCTTGGGACTCAGACTGAATGGCTACACCTTC. It translates to CASSLGLRLNGYTF.

The CDR3 is CASKTTGGDEQYF. For the CDR3, the DNA is TGTGCCAGTAAAACGACAGGGGGCGACGAGCAGTACTTC. The chain joins TRBV5-6 to TRBJ2-7, with TRBD1 matching over 10 bases. The CDR3 is 13 residues long. The V and J ends lost 8 bases and 5 bases, in that order; junction bases with no gene match: 7. The germline gives CDR1 SGHDT, CDR2 YYEEEE.

The genes are TRBV7-9 and TRBJ2-1; 9 bases agree with TRBD2. This CDR3 contains 15 residues. The germline V gene encodes CDR1 SEHNR and CDR2 FQNEAQ (reference sequence). After removal of 1 base from V and 8 bases from J, the junction contained 6 bases not matched to a gene. The CDR3 DNA reads TGTGCCAGCAGCTTAGTCGGCGGGGGGGCTGATGAGCAGTTCTTC. Translation: CASSLVGGGADEQFF. The full variable domain, with the rest looked up from reference TRBV7-9 and TRBJ2-1, is DTGVSQNPRHKITKRGQNVTFRCDPISEHNRLYWYRQTLGQGPEFLTYFQNEAQLEKSRLLSDRFSAERPKGSFSTLEIQRTEQGDSAMYLCASSLVGGGADEQFFGPGTRLTVL.

The rearrangement uses TRBV12-5 and TRBJ1-1, with D perhaps matching TRBD1 (6 bases). CDR3 size: 16 residues. V lost 1 base and J 1 base, leaving 13 bases between the germline ends. Germline-derived CDR1 and CDR2 are LGHNT and FRNRAP. The chain's CDR3 is CASGLGDILTNTEAFF. CDR3 nucleotide sequence: TGTGCTAGTGGTTTGGGGGACATCCTTACGAACACTGAAGCTTTCTTT.

The chain employs TRBV4-1 and TRBJ2-7; 8 nucleotides line up with TRBD2. J lost 6 bases, V lost 8 bases, and 9 bases had no gene match. There are 13 residues in the CDR3. Germline V gene lookup returns CDR1 MGHRA and CDR2 YSYEKL. This chain's CDR3 is CASSPGGGSEQYF. The CDR3 DNA sequence: TGCGCCAGCTCCCCGGGGGGGGGCAGCGAGCAGTACTTC.

The table lists this clone with a count of one. The chain uses TRBV18 and TRBJ1-2; 8 bases align to TRBD1. The CDR3 contains 16 residues. Germline V lookup: CDR1 KGHSH, CDR2 LQKENI. Trimming removed 3 bases from V and 4 bases from J; junction bases left unmatched: 10. CDR3 amino acids: CASSPFLTGDSYGYTF. CDR3 nucleotides: TGTGCCAGCTCACCGTTCTTGACAGGGGATTCCTATGGCTACACCTTC.

The chain is built from TRBV7-6 and TRBJ2-5; D is uncertain. This CDR3 comprises 14 residues. Germline assignment: CDR1 SGHVS and CDR2 FNYEAQ. V was cut by 1 base and J by 2 bases, with 8 bases left in between. CDR3 amino acids: CASSLDPGQETQYF. The CDR3 DNA sequence: TGTGCCAGCAGCTTAGATCCGGGTCAAGAGACCCAGTACTTC.

The chain couples TRBV5-6 to TRBJ2-1; TRBD1 matches at 10 bases. The CDR3 has 15 residues. Trimming cost V 1 base and J 8 bases; bases outside gene matches: 6. Germline CDR1 SGHDT, CDR2 YYEEEE. The CDR3 region is CASSLRTGGRDEQFF. DNA of the CDR3: TGTGCCAGCAGCTTGAGGACAGGGGGTAGAGATGAGCAGTTCTTC.

The genes are TRBV6-5 and TRBJ2-7; D gene ambiguous. Trimming cost V 0 bases and J 0 bases, with 12 bases left between them. Germline values: CDR1 MNHEY, CDR2 SVGAGI. The CDR3 is 16 amino acids. DNA for the CDR3: TGTGCCAGCAGTTACTCGATCGATACCGGCTCCTACGAGCAGTACTTC. Its translation is CASSYSIDTGSYEQYF.

This clone has only one observation. V gene TRBV2 combines with J gene TRBJ2-4; 15 bases are shared with TRBD2. Germline V gene lookup returns CDR1 SNHLY and CDR2 FYNNEI. The CDR3 runs to 16 residues. J was trimmed by 8 bases and V by 7 bases; bases with no gene match: 9. The CDR3 region is CASTRGTSGGSDIQYF. The CDR3 DNA is TGTGCCAGCACTCGCGGGACTAGCGGGGGGAGTGACATTCAGTACTTC.

The chain links TRBV7-8 to TRBJ1-1; tentatively, D is TRBD1 (5 bases). Per germline, CDR1 SGHVS and CDR2 FQNEAQ. This CDR3 has 14 residues. V was trimmed by 0 bases and J by 1 base, leaving 6 bases between them. The CDR3 DNA reads as TGTGCCAGCAGCTTAGCGGGGGGGAACACTGAAGCTTTCTTT. This codes for CASSLAGGNTEAFF.

The chain combines TRBV6-6 with TRBJ2-5; 10 bases align to TRBD2. Trimming removed 2 bases from V and 2 bases from J; junction bases left unmatched: 2. This CDR3 is 15 amino acids long. CDR1 and CDR2 from the germline V gene are MNHNY and SVGAGI (reference sequence). The CDR3 region has the DNA TGTGCCAGCAGTTACCTAGCGGGGGAGCAAGAGACCCAGTACTTC. Its protein product is CASSYLAGEQETQYF.

This clone was observed once. The J gene is TRBJ2-6, the V gene TRBV4-1; D gene uncertain. This CDR3 spans 16 amino acids. Germline values: CDR1 MGHRA, CDR2 YSYEKL. Trimming removed 1 base at V and 0 bases at J, with 7 bases between. Here the CDR3 reads CASSQATFSGANVLTF. The CDR3 region has the DNA TGCGCCAGCAGCCAAGCCACTTTCTCTGGGGCCAACGTCCTGACTTTC.

J is TRBJ1-5 and V is TRBV7-8; 8 bases map to TRBD1. Trimming at V came to 5 bases and at J to 3 bases, leaving 9 bases not matched to a gene. Germline CDR1 reads SGHVS; CDR2 reads FQNEAQ. The CDR3 has 16 residues. The CDR3 sequence is CASSLGWTGYNQPQHF. CDR3 nucleotide sequence: TGTGCCAGCAGCCTAGGCTGGACAGGGTACAATCAGCCCCAGCATTTT.

This sequence joins TRBV23-1 and TRBJ2-1; D possibly matches TRBD1 or TRBD2 (6 bases each). TRBV23-1 is filed as an ORF, its function uncertain. The CDR3 covers 15 residues. V was trimmed by 7 bases and J by 6 bases, leaving 19 bases between them. The DNA for the CDR3 is TGCGCCAGCAAAACAGGGAGGCAAGGGAGCAATGAGCAGTTCTTC. Its protein is CASKTGRQGSNEQFF.

This chain uses TRBV27 with TRBJ2-2; D unclear. Germline V gene sequence: CDR1 MNHEY, CDR2 SMNVEV (reference sequence). The germline V and J ends were trimmed by 0 bases and 6 bases, with 2 bases remaining between them. The CDR3 runs 12 residues. The CDR3 spells CASSLSAGELFF. The CDR3 DNA sequence: TGTGCCAGCAGTTTATCCGCCGGGGAGCTGTTTTTT.

The rearrangement joins TRBV11-2 to TRBJ1-4; D ambiguous. This CDR3 region has 15 residues. CDR1 is SGHAT, CDR2 FQNNGV, per germline. V lost 2 bases and J lost 8, with 15 bases in between. CDR3 sequence (DNA): TGTGCCAGCAGCTTAACCCCCGGGATTCAAGAAAAACTGTTTTTT. Translation: CASSLTPGIQEKLFF.

J is TRBJ1-1 and V is TRBV11-2; possibly TRBD1 for D (5 bases). Germline V gene lookup returns CDR1 SGHAT and CDR2 FQNNGV. Trimming took off 8 bases at V and 0 bases at J, with 13 bases between the two ends. CDR3 size: 14 residues. The CDR3 reads CASRPGGMNTEAFF. In nucleotides, the CDR3 is TGTGCCAGCCGACCCGGGGGTATGAACACTGAAGCTTTCTTT.